This TCR beta chain was obtained from a study of T cells in Graves' hyperthyroidism and ophthalmopathy. Researchers amplified the TCR beta CDR3 regions from RNA transcripts. The study used the HTBI primer set for a first-round RT-PCR of the TCR CDR3. TCRdb re-called the multiplex PCR reads through MiXCR, storing one row per CDR3 protein. The profile shows roughly 300,000 distinct CDR3 sequences, about 18% of them singletons. Germline lookup yields CDR1 DFQATT and CDR2 SNEGSKA (reference sequence). The CDR3 runs 13 residues. Trimming stripped 6 bases from V and 1 base from J, with 12 bases between. Uncontrolled infection, other autoimmune disease, pregnancy and lactation each barred patients from inclusion. Findings of the study overall: Model predictions of ophthalmopathy came a median roughly 6.7 months before onset.

This clonotype was seen repeatedly, ten times or more. Its antigen remains unknown. This clonotype originated in a woman between 50 and 59 years old with Graves' hyperthyroidism. The V gene is TRBV20-1, the J gene TRBJ2-5; D possibly corresponds to TRBD2 (6 bases). The sample taken for sequencing was blood. Here the CDR3 reads CSAGASAQETQYF. The CDR3 DNA reads as TGCAGTGCAGGGGCTAGCGCCCAAGAGACCCAGTACTTC.